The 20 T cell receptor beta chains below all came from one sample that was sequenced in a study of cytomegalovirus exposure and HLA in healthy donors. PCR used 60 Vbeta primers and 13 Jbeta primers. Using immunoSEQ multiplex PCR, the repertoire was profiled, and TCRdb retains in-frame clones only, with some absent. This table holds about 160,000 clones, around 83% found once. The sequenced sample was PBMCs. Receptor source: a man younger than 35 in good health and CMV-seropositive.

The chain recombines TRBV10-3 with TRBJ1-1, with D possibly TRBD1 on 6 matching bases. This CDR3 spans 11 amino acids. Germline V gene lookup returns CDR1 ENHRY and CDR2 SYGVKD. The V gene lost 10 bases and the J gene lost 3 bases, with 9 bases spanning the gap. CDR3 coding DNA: TGTGCCACACAGGGAGACACTGAAGCTTTCTTT. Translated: CATQGDTEAFF.

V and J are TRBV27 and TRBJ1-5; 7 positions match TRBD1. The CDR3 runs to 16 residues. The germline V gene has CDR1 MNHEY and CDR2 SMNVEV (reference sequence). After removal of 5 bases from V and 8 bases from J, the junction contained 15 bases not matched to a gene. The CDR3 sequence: CASSPTQQGRKEPQHF. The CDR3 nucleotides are TGTGCCAGCAGTCCGACCCAACAGGGGAGGAAGGAGCCCCAGCATTTT.

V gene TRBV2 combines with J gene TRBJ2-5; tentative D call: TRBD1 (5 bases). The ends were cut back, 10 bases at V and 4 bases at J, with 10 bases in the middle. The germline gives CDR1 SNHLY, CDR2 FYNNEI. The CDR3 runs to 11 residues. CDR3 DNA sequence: TGTGCCAAAGGGGTCACAGAGACCCAGTACTTC. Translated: CAKGVTETQYF.

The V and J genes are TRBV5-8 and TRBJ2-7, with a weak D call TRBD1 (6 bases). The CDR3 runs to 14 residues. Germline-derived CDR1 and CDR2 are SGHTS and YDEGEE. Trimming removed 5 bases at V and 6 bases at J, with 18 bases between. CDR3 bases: TGTGCCAGCAGACAAAACAGGGCCCCCGGCGAGCAGTACTTC. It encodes CASRQNRAPGEQYF.

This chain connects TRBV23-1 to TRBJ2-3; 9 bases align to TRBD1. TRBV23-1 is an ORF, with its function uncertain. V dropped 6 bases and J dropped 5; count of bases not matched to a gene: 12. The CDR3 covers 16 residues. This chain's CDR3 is CASRLTQGARRDTQYF. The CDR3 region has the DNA TGCGCCAGCAGATTAACACAGGGGGCGCGGAGAGATACGCAGTATTTT.

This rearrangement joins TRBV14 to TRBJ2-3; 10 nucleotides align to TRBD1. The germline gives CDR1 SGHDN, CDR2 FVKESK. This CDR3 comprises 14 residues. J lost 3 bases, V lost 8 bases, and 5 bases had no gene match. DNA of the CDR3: TGTGCCAGCTTTGGGACAGGGGAAACAGATACGCAGTATTTT. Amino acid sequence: CASFGTGETDTQYF.

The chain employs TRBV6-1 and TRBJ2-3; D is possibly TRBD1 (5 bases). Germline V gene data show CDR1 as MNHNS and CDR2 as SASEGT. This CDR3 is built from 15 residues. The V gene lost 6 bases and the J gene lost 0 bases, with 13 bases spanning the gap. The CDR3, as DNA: TGTGCCAGCAGAGGGGTCCTCTCTAGCACAGATACGCAGTATTTT. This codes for CASRGVLSSTDTQYF.

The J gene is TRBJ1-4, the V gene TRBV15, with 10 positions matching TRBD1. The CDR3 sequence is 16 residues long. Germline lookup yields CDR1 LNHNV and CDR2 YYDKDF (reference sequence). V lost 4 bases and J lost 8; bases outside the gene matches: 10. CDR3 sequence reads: CATSTRDRGLEEKLFF. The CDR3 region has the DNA TGTGCCACCAGCACCAGGGACAGGGGTTTGGAAGAAAAACTGTTTTTT.

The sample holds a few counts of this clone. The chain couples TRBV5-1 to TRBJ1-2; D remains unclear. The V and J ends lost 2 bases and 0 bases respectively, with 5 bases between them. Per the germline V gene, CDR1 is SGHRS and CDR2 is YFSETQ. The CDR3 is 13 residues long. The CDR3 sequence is CASSFGANYGYTF. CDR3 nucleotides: TGCGCCAGCAGCTTTGGAGCTAACTATGGCTACACCTTC.

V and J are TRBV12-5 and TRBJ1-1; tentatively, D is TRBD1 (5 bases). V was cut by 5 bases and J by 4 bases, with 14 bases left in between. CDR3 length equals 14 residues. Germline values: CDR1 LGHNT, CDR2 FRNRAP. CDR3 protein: CASGLRQTSTEAFF. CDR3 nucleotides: TGTGCTAGTGGTCTCAGACAGACCTCCACTGAAGCTTTCTTT.

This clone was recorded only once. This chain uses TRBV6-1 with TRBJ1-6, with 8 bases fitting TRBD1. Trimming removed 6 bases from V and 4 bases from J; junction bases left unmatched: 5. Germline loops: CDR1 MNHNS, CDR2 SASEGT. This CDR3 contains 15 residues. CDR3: CASSDDRGYNSPLHF. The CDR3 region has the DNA TGTGCCAGCAGCGACGACAGGGGATATAATTCACCCCTCCACTTT.

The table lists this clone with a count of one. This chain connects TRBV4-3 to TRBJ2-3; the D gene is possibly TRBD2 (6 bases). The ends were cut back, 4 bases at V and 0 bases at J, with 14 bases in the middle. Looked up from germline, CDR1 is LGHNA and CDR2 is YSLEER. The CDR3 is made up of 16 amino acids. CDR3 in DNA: TGCGCCAGCAGCCCAAGTTCTAGCGCGAGCACAGATACGCAGTATTTT. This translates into CASSPSSSASTDTQYF.

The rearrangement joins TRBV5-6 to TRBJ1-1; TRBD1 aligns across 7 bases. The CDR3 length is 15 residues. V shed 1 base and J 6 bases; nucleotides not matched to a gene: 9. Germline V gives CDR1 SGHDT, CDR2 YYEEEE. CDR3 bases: TGTGCCAGCAGCTTGTGGGGGCAGGGGGTGGCTGAAGCTTTCTTT. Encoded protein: CASSLWGQGVAEAFF.

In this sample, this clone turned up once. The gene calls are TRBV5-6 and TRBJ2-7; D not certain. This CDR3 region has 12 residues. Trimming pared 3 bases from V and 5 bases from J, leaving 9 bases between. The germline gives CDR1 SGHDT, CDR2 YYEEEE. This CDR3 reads CASSSHTNEQYF. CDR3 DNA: TGTGCCAGCAGCTCCCACACGAACGAGCAGTACTTC.

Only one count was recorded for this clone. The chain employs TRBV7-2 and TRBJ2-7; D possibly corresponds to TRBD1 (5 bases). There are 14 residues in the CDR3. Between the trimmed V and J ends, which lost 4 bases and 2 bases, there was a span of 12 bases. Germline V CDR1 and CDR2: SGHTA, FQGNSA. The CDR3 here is CASSSRQQAYEQYF. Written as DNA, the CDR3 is TGTGCCAGCAGCTCAAGACAGCAAGCCTACGAGCAGTACTTC. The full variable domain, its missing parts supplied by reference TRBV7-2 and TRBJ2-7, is GAGVSQSPSNKVTEKGKDVELRCDPISGHTALYWYRQSLGQGLEFLIYFQGNSAPDKSGLPSDRFSAERTGGSVSTLTIQRTQQEDSAVYLCASSSRQQAYEQYFGPGTRLTVT.

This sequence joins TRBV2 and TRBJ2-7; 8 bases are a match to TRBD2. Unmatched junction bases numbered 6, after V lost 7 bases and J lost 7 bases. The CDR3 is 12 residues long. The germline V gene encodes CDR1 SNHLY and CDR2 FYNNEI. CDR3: CASMGRGGEQYF. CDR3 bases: TGTGCCAGCATGGGACGGGGGGGTGAGCAGTACTTC.

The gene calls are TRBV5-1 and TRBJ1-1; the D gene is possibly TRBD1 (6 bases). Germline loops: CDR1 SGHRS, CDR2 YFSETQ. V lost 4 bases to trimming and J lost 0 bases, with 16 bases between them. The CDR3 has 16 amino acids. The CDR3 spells CASSEGQQLMNTEAFF. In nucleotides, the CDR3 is TGCGCCAGCAGCGAAGGACAGCAACTCATGAACACTGAAGCTTTCTTT.

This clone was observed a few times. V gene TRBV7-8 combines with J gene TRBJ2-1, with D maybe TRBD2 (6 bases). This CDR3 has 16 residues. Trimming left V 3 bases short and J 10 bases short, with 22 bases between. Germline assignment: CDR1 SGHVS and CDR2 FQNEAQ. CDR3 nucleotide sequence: TGTGCCAGCAGCTTTAGCTCGGGTGCGACGGGGGTCGAGCAGTTCTTC. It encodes CASSFSSGATGVEQFF.

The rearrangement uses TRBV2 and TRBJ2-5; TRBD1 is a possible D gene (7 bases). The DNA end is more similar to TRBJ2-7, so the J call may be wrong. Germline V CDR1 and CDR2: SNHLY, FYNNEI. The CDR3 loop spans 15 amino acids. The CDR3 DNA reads TGTGCCAGCAGTGAAGGCAGGGGGGCCTCCTACGAGCAGTACTTC. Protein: CASSEGRGASYEQYF.

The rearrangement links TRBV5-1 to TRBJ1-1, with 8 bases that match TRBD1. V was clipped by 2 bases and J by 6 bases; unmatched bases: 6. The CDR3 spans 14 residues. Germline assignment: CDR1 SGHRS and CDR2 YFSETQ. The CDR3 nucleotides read TGCGCCAGCAGCTTCGGACAGGGCTCCTCTGAAGCTTTCTTT. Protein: CASSFGQGSSEAFF.